This is a list of T cell receptor beta chains from one sample in a study of blood T cell repertoires in COVID-19. Generated by immunoSEQ multiplex PCR, the TCRdb table keeps only in-frame clones and is missing some. The sample holds over 95,000 clones, roughly 81% seen once. Sequencing used peripheral blood. These receptors came from a human donor in a cohort sampled during active COVID-19. Both conserved end residues are part of each CDR3. D genes are given only for firm matches. Clone size is given for some rows only: seen once, a few or many times, or a class if the clone is expanded.

d_call: TRBD1
j_call: TRBJ1-5
v_call: TRBV28
clone_size: many
cdr3_nt: TGTGCCTCGACTGGAGACAGGGAGGAGACTCAGCCCCAGCATTTT
cdr3_aa: CASTGDREETQPQHF

d_call: TRBD2
j_call: TRBJ2-7
v_call: TRBV27
clone_size: .
cdr3_nt: TGTGCCAGCAGCCTGACAGGTCGGCTAGCGGGGAACTACGAGCAGTACTTC
cdr3_aa: CASSLTGRLAGNYEQYF

d_call: TRBD1
j_call: TRBJ1-6
v_call: TRBV7-2
clone_size: .
cdr3_nt: TGTGCCAGCAGCTCTGGGGGGACAGGGTCCAAGCCCCTCCACTTT
cdr3_aa: CASSSGGTGSKPLHF

d_call: .
j_call: TRBJ2-5
v_call: TRBV20-1
clone_size: .
cdr3_nt: TGCAGTGCTAGTAAACAGGGCGCAGAGACCCAGTACTTC
cdr3_aa: CSASKQGAETQYF

d_call: .
j_call: TRBJ2-7
v_call: TRBV11-1
clone_size: few
cdr3_nt: TGTGCCAGCAGCTTAAATCGGGGGTGGGCCTACGAGCAGTACTTC
cdr3_aa: CASSLNRGWAYEQYF

d_call: .
j_call: TRBJ2-5
v_call: TRBV6-4
clone_size: .
cdr3_nt: TGTGCCAGCAGCCCCGGAGGGGAGGAAGAGACCCAGTACTTC
cdr3_aa: CASSPGGEEETQYF

d_call: .
j_call: TRBJ2-7
v_call: TRBV12-5
clone_size: .
cdr3_nt: TGTGCTAGTGGTTCCCCCGGGGAGCAGTACTTC
cdr3_aa: CASGSPGEQYF

d_call: .
j_call: TRBJ1-2
v_call: TRBV10-3
clone_size: .
cdr3_nt: TGTGCCATCAGTGAGTCGAATCTGGGGAGGGGTGGCTACACCTTC
cdr3_aa: CAISESNLGRGGYTF

d_call: TRBD2
j_call: TRBJ2-7
v_call: TRBV2
clone_size: few
cdr3_nt: TGTGCCAGCAGTTCCGCTAGCGGGAGTTTCAACGAGCAGTACTTC
cdr3_aa: CASSSASGSFNEQYF

d_call: TRBD2
j_call: TRBJ2-7
v_call: TRBV5-6
clone_size: .
cdr3_nt: TGTGCCAGCAGCCCACCAGGACTAGCGGGTTACGAGCAGTACTTC
cdr3_aa: CASSPPGLAGYEQYF

d_call: .
j_call: TRBJ1-1
v_call: TRBV19
clone_size: few
cdr3_nt: TGTGCCAGTAGTATTTCCTACACTGAAGCTTTCTTT
cdr3_aa: CASSISYTEAFF

d_call: TRBD1
j_call: TRBJ1-4
v_call: TRBV30
clone_size: .
cdr3_nt: TGTGCCTGGAGTGTACGGACAGGGCGGGAAAAACTGTTTTTT
cdr3_aa: CAWSVRTGREKLFF

d_call: .
j_call: TRBJ1-1
v_call: TRBV24-1
clone_size: few
cdr3_nt: TGTGCCACCAGTGATTTTGCGGGGAGAGCTTTCTTT
cdr3_aa: CATSDFAGRAFF

d_call: TRBD1
j_call: TRBJ1-2
v_call: TRBV2
clone_size: once
cdr3_nt: TGTGCCAGCACGCCCGGGACAGGGGATGGCTATGGCTACACCTTC
cdr3_aa: CASTPGTGDGYGYTF

d_call: TRBD1
j_call: TRBJ1-1
v_call: TRBV2
clone_size: .
cdr3_nt: TGTGCCAGCAGTGAAGTATACGGGACAGGGCCTGAAGCTTTCTTT
cdr3_aa: CASSEVYGTGPEAFF

d_call: .
j_call: TRBJ1-2
v_call: TRBV27
clone_size: .
cdr3_nt: TGTGCCAGCAGTTCGAGGGGGGGACTTCAATATGGCTACACCTTC
cdr3_aa: CASSSRGGLQYGYTF

d_call: TRBD1
j_call: TRBJ1-2
v_call: TRBV19
clone_size: .
cdr3_nt: TGTGCCAGTAGTACCGGACAGGGGAGATACTATGGCTACACCTTC
cdr3_aa: CASSTGQGRYYGYTF

d_call: .
j_call: TRBJ2-7
v_call: TRBV11-2
clone_size: .
cdr3_nt: TGTGCCAGCAGCTTCTCGGTCTACGAGCAGTACTTC
cdr3_aa: CASSFSVYEQYF

d_call: .
j_call: TRBJ2-7
v_call: TRBV18
clone_size: .
cdr3_nt: TGTGCCAGCTCACTCAGGCAGTCGGGGGTCAGCGGCGAGCAGTACTTC
cdr3_aa: CASSLRQSGVSGEQYF

d_call: .
j_call: TRBJ1-2
v_call: TRBV5-4
clone_size: .
cdr3_nt: TGTGCCAGCAGCTTAGCAGGGGCGGGCGGCTACACCTTC
cdr3_aa: CASSLAGAGGYTF

d_call: TRBD2
j_call: TRBJ2-7
v_call: TRBV20-1
clone_size: .
cdr3_nt: TGCAGTGCTGACGGGGGGTTAGAGCAGTACTTC
cdr3_aa: CSADGGLEQYF

d_call: TRBD2
j_call: TRBJ2-1
v_call: TRBV7-9
clone_size: .
cdr3_nt: TGTGCCAGCAGCTTTAAACTCGGGACTAGCGGGAGTAAGGAGCAGTTCTTC
cdr3_aa: CASSFKLGTSGSKEQFF

d_call: TRBD2
j_call: TRBJ2-5
v_call: TRBV27
clone_size: .
cdr3_nt: TGTGCCAGCAGTCCCCCGACCGGGACTAGCGGGAGGTGGGAGACCCAGTACTTC
cdr3_aa: CASSPPTGTSGRWETQYF

d_call: TRBD1
j_call: TRBJ2-7
v_call: TRBV6-5
clone_size: .
cdr3_nt: TGTGCCAGCAGTTACTACAGGGGCTACGAGCAGTACTTC
cdr3_aa: CASSYYRGYEQYF

d_call: TRBD2
j_call: TRBJ2-2
v_call: TRBV5-1
clone_size: once
cdr3_nt: TGCGCCAGCACCGCTAGCGGGACGAACACCGGGGAGCTGTTTTTT
cdr3_aa: CASTASGTNTGELFF

d_call: .
j_call: TRBJ2-6
v_call: TRBV7-3
clone_size: .
cdr3_nt: TGTGCCAGCAGCTTACGGGGGGCCCGCTCTGGGGCCAACGTCCTGACTTTC
cdr3_aa: CASSLRGARSGANVLTF

d_call: TRBD1
j_call: TRBJ2-7
v_call: TRBV7-6
clone_size: .
cdr3_nt: TGTGCCAGCAGCTCCGGGACAGGGATCGAGCAGTACTTC
cdr3_aa: CASSSGTGIEQYF

d_call: .
j_call: TRBJ2-7
v_call: TRBV19
clone_size: .
cdr3_nt: TGTGCCAGTAGTACCTCGACTAAAGGCTACGAGCAGTACTTC
cdr3_aa: CASSTSTKGYEQYF

d_call: TRBD1
j_call: TRBJ1-2
v_call: TRBV7-6
clone_size: few
cdr3_nt: TGTGCCAGCAGCTTAGGCGGACAGGGGGCGTATGGCTACACCTTC
cdr3_aa: CASSLGGQGAYGYTF

d_call: .
j_call: TRBJ1-2
v_call: TRBV9
clone_size: .
cdr3_nt: TGTGCCAGCAGCGTAGTTTCGTCCACAGGTTATGGCTACACCTTC
cdr3_aa: CASSVVSSTGYGYTF

d_call: .
j_call: TRBJ2-3
v_call: TRBV9
clone_size: .
cdr3_nt: TGTGCCAGCAGCGTATACGGGAACGGTGCAGATACGCAGTATTTT
cdr3_aa: CASSVYGNGADTQYF

d_call: TRBD1
j_call: TRBJ1-2
v_call: TRBV7-3
clone_size: few
cdr3_nt: TGTGCCAGCAGCTCGGACAGGGATACTAACTATGGCTACACCTTC
cdr3_aa: CASSSDRDTNYGYTF

d_call: .
j_call: TRBJ2-7
v_call: TRBV5-4
clone_size: .
cdr3_nt: TGTGCCAGCAGCTTGACGGGGGCCTACGAGCAGTACTTC
cdr3_aa: CASSLTGAYEQYF

d_call: TRBD1
j_call: TRBJ1-3
v_call: TRBV4-3
clone_size: .
cdr3_nt: TGCGCCAGCAGCCAAGAAAGGGGGCCTAGCTCTGGAAACACCATATATTTT
cdr3_aa: CASSQERGPSSGNTIYF

d_call: TRBD1
j_call: TRBJ1-2
v_call: TRBV28
clone_size: .
cdr3_nt: TGTGCCAGCAGTTTACCGGGACAGGGGCCCCGTGGAGCCTACACCTTC
cdr3_aa: CASSLPGQGPRGAYTF

d_call: .
j_call: TRBJ1-2
v_call: TRBV4-1
clone_size: .
cdr3_nt: TGCGCCAGCAGCCAAGATCGTCAAGGGAGGTATGGCTACACCTTC
cdr3_aa: CASSQDRQGRYGYTF

d_call: TRBD2
j_call: TRBJ2-3
v_call: TRBV4-2
clone_size: .
cdr3_nt: TGTGCCAGCAGCCAAGAGGAAGTGGGACTAGCCGGATCCCACACAGATACGCAGTATTTT
cdr3_aa: CASSQEEVGLAGSHTDTQYF

d_call: TRBD2
j_call: TRBJ2-7
v_call: TRBV19
clone_size: .
cdr3_nt: TGTGCCAGTAGTATGTCTAGCGGGGGAACGACAACCTACGAGCAGTACTTC
cdr3_aa: CASSMSSGGTTTYEQYF

d_call: TRBD2
j_call: TRBJ2-3
v_call: TRBV9
clone_size: few
cdr3_nt: TGTGCCAGCAGCGGCCAGCGGACTAGCGCTTCCACAGATACGCAGTATTTT
cdr3_aa: CASSGQRTSASTDTQYF

d_call: TRBD2
j_call: TRBJ2-3
v_call: TRBV6-6
clone_size: .
cdr3_nt: TGTGCCAGCAGTTCGGACAAGCGGGGGGGTGTGGATACGCAGTATTTT
cdr3_aa: CASSSDKRGGVDTQYF

d_call: .
j_call: TRBJ1-3
v_call: TRBV7-8
clone_size: .
cdr3_nt: TGTGCCAGCAGCTTAGGCACAGGAGTCTCTGGAAACACCATATATTTT
cdr3_aa: CASSLGTGVSGNTIYF

d_call: TRBD2
j_call: TRBJ2-7
v_call: TRBV15
clone_size: .
cdr3_nt: TGTGCCACCAGCAGAGGCCTAGCGGGAGATGAGCAGTACTTC
cdr3_aa: CATSRGLAGDEQYF